The clone carrying this T cell receptor (beta chain) has only a few counts. Its antigen is unidentified. The sample originates from a study of beta chain features in type 1 diabetes. Regarding the study as a whole: Equally in patients and controls, shorter templates might have been favored by PCR. Among patients, naive, central memory and Treg TCRB repertoires appeared more similar than among healthy donors.

The V and J ends lost 1 base and 8 bases respectively, with 18 bases between them. Germline V gene data show CDR1 as SEHNR and CDR2 as FQNEAQ (reference sequence). The CDR3 sequence is 16 residues long. As every portion of the isolated RNA was reverse transcribed, the sequencing read expressed TCRB transcripts. Some clones are missing from TCRdb's copy, which holds only in-frame ones; the method was immunoSEQ multiplex PCR. The sample has about 150,000 clones; around 8% are singletons. Purities over 95% were achieved in all sorted populations. The sequenced sample was central memory CD4+ T cells from blood. The gene calls are TRBV7-9 and TRBJ2-1; the D gene is possibly TRBD1 (6 bases). The source of this sequence is a man aged 18 to 30 in good health. CDR3 sequence (DNA): TGTGCCAGCAGCTTAGGTTGGCAGGGGATGAGAGATGAGCAGTTCTTC. Protein: CASSLGWQGMRDEQFF.